This is a list of T cell receptor beta chains from one sample in a study of beta chain features in type 1 diabetes. Repertoires were generated with immunoSEQ multiplex PCR, while TCRdb's copy carries only in-frame clones and drops some. The table shows roughly 730,000 clones, with 13% occurring only once. The sequenced sample was naive CD4+ T cells from blood. These receptors all stem from a man aged 18 to 35 with type 1 diabetes. Each CDR3 is given with its conserved first and last residue. D genes are given only for firm matches. Clone size, where shown, is once, few, many, or a class for clones that have expanded.

>NA|TRBJ2-1|TRBV5-1|few
CASSLDPGAIYNEQFF
TGCGCCAGCAGCTTGGATCCCGGGGCGATCTACAATGAGCAGTTCTTC
>NA|TRBJ2-3|TRBV30|few
CAWSVQGKGTDTQYF
TGTGCCTGGAGTGTACAGGGTAAGGGTACAGATACGCAGTATTTT
>TRBD2|TRBJ2-5|TRBV9|few
CASSVASGGAGETQYF
TGTGCCAGCAGCGTAGCTAGCGGGGGGGCCGGCGAGACCCAGTACTTC
>TRBD1|TRBJ2-7|TRBV7-9|NA
CASSFTRTGGRGASYEQYF
TGTGCCAGCAGCTTTACACGGACAGGCGGCAGGGGAGCTTCCTACGAGCAGTACTTC
>NA|TRBJ1-1|TRBV10-3|few
CAISEGIGLNTEAFF
TGTGCCATCAGTGAGGGGATAGGATTGAACACTGAAGCTTTCTTT
>TRBD2|TRBJ2-5|TRBV29-1|few
CSVEKTSGYQETQYF
TGCAGCGTTGAAAAGACTAGCGGATACCAAGAGACCCAGTACTTC
>NA|TRBJ2-1|TRBV9|few
CASSVQMSSYNEQFF
TGTGCCAGCAGCGTACAAATGAGCTCCTACAATGAGCAGTTCTTC
>TRBD2|TRBJ2-1|TRBV5-1|NA
CASTVAGVPVEQFF
TGCGCCTCAACCGTAGCGGGGGTTCCGGTTGAGCAGTTCTTC
>TRBD2|TRBJ2-1|TRBV2|NA
CASLSGGSNNEQFF
TGTGCCAGCCTTAGCGGGGGGTCGAACAATGAGCAGTTCTTC
>NA|TRBJ1-4|TRBV19|NA
CASSGGRREKLFF
TGTGCCAGTAGTGGGGGTAGAAGGGAAAAACTGTTTTTT
>NA|TRBJ2-7|TRBV10-3|NA
CAISPHTYEQYF
TGTGCCATCAGTCCGCATACCTACGAGCAGTACTTC
>NA|TRBJ1-1|TRBV4-2|NA
CASSQETDTEAFF
TGTGCCAGCAGCCAAGAAACCGACACTGAAGCTTTCTTT
>NA|TRBJ2-3|TRBV5-4|NA
CASSSRTSFGDTQYF
TGTGCCAGCAGCTCTAGGACCTCATTTGGTGATACGCAGTATTTT
>NA|TRBJ2-7|TRBV5-1|few
CASSPGGTSYEQYF
TGCGCCAGCAGCCCTGGGGGCACTTCCTACGAGCAGTACTTC
>NA|TRBJ1-1|TRBV7-3|NA
CASSLIAGSDTEAFF
TGTGCCAGCAGCTTAATTGCCGGGTCTGACACTGAAGCTTTCTTT
>NA|TRBJ2-5|TRBV30|NA
CAWAGQGDREQYF
TGTGCCTGGGCCGGGCAGGGCGATAGGGAGCAGTACTTC
>NA|TRBJ2-7|TRBV9|NA
CASSVGGRSYEQYF
TGTGCCAGCAGCGTGGGCGGCAGGTCCTACGAGCAGTACTTC
>NA|TRBJ1-4|TRBV25-1|NA
CASSDHSGTGEKLFF
TGTGCCAGCAGTGATCATTCGGGAACGGGGGAAAAACTGTTTTTT
>NA|TRBJ1-6|TRBV25-1|few
CASSEWQNNSPLHF
TGTGCCAGCAGTGAATGGCAGAATAATTCACCCCTCCACTTT
>NA|TRBJ2-3|TRBV13|few
CASSATVLGDTQYF
TGTGCCAGCAGCGCAACGGTTCTCGGAGATACGCAGTATTTT
>NA|TRBJ2-3|TRBV5-4|NA
CASSPPGRSTDTQYF
TGTGCCAGCAGCCCGCCGGGGCGGAGCACAGATACGCAGTATTTT
>NA|TRBJ2-6|TRBV18|few
CASSPYLGASGANVLTF
TGTGCCAGCTCACCCTACTTGGGAGCCTCTGGGGCCAACGTCCTGACTTTC
>TRBD1|TRBJ2-6|TRBV28|NA
CASRPGTGGAGANVLTF
TGTGCCAGCAGGCCCGGGACAGGGGGCGCCGGGGCCAACGTCCTGACTTTC
>NA|TRBJ1-4|TRBV29-1|NA
CSVEVSGHGEKLFF
TGCAGCGTTGAAGTTTCTGGGCACGGTGAAAAACTGTTTTTT
>NA|TRBJ1-2|TRBV5-6|NA
CASSSRTVGYTF
TGTGCCAGCAGCTCTAGGACAGTTGGCTACACCTTC
>TRBD1|TRBJ1-6|TRBV28|few
CATLGQGKGSPLHF
TGTGCCACCTTGGGACAGGGGAAAGGGTCACCCCTCCACTTT
>TRBD2|TRBJ2-7|TRBV10-3|few
CAISEAGGSYEQYF
TGTGCCATCAGTGAGGCGGGGGGGTCCTACGAGCAGTACTTC
>NA|TRBJ2-1|TRBV9|NA
CASSVDVGAGNEQFF
TGTGCCAGCAGCGTAGACGTGGGGGCGGGCAATGAGCAGTTCTTC
>NA|TRBJ1-2|TRBV5-6|few
CASRLPGTTNYGYTF
TGTGCCAGCAGGTTACCCGGGACAACTAACTATGGCTACACCTTC
>NA|TRBJ1-1|TRBV30|NA
CAWSVVPGGNTEAFF
TGTGCCTGGAGTGTGGTTCCGGGGGGGAACACTGAAGCTTTCTTT
>NA|TRBJ2-3|TRBV28|NA
CASRVADTDTQYF
TGTGCCAGCAGAGTAGCGGACACAGATACGCAGTATTTT
>TRBD2|TRBJ2-5|TRBV7-8|few
CASSLEWGGETQYF
TGTGCCAGCAGCTTAGAGTGGGGGGGAGAGACCCAGTACTTC
>TRBD1|TRBJ1-5|TRBV18|NA
CASSPSGTAYNQPQHF
TGTGCCAGCTCACCCTCCGGGACAGCTTACAATCAGCCCCAGCATTTT
>NA|TRBJ2-7|TRBV4-1|NA
CASSQGQAKDSQYF
TGCGCCAGCAGCCAAGGGCAGGCCAAGGATTCGCAGTACTTC
>NA|TRBJ2-3|TRBV21-1|NA
CASTIAGGYTDTQYF
TGTGCCAGTACAATAGCGGGGGGTTACACAGATACGCAGTATTTT
>TRBD1|TRBJ1-4|TRBV4-2|NA
CASSRLDRGSATNEKLFF
TGTGCCAGCAGCCGACTCGACAGGGGTAGTGCAACTAATGAAAAACTGTTTTTT